The 5 T cell receptor beta chains below all came from one sample that was sequenced in a study of CD8+CD57+ T cells in acquired aplastic anemia (dated by TCRdb to 2016 to 2019). Sequencing relied on an Illumina HiSeq 2000. Profiling of TCR beta VDJ combinations and CDR3 sequences used genomic DNA as the template. The public reads were reanalyzed by TCRdb: fastp trimming at Q25, MiXCR alignment, in-frame beta chains only. For every CDR3 protein sequence, its rows merge into one entry that carries the most common genes and DNA. This sample lists approximately 470,000 distinct CDR3 sequences; less than 35% were detected once. The ten largest clones capture around 0.82% of the sample. Expansion of CD8+CD57+ cells had been shown by flow cytometry in the patients chosen for sequencing. Sequencing was carried out using sorted CD4+, CD8+, or CD8+CD57+ T cells (not recorded which) from PBMCs. Receptors were obtained from a human donor with aplastic anemia.

In this sample, this clonotype turned up once. This rearrangement joins TRBV11-3 to TRBJ2-7; TRBD1 might be the D (6 bases). The CDR3 totals 12 residues. From germline, CDR1 is SGHNT and CDR2 YENEEA. Trimming took 8 bases from V and 2 from J, leaving 10 bases between them. In DNA form, the CDR3 reads TGTGCCAGCGGGGGCGCAACCTACGAGCAGTACTTC. Translation: CASGGATYEQYF.

This clonotype was recorded at least ten times. The chain employs TRBV12-3 or TRBV12-4 and TRBJ1-5; D not certain. CDR3 length equals 12 residues. V was pared by 7 bases and J by 7 bases, with 11 bases between. The CDR3 here is CASTFGGQPQHF. In nucleotides, the CDR3 is TGTGCCAGCACCTTCGGCGGCCAGCCCCAGCATTTT.

This clonotype was counted a single time. The V gene is TRBV20-1, the J gene TRBJ2-2, with D possibly TRBD2 on 6 matching bases. This CDR3 is 15 amino acids long. The V and J ends lost 3 bases and 1 base respectively, with 12 bases between them. The germline gives CDR1 DFQATT, CDR2 SNEGSKA (reference sequence). The CDR3, as DNA: TGCAGTGCTAGTGTACCGGGAGAGAACACCGGGGAGCTGTTTTTT. Residues: CSASVPGENTGELFF.

This clonotype was seen ten or more times. The rearrangement links TRBV19 to TRBJ1-4, with unresolved D. Trimming pared 3 bases from V and 11 bases from J, leaving 13 bases between. Germline CDR1 and CDR2: LNHDA and SQIVND (reference sequence). This CDR3 contains 13 residues. CDR3 protein: CASSIGREEKLFF. Here the CDR3 DNA reads TGTGCCAGTAGTATCGGGAGGGAGGAGAAACTGTTTTTT.

The table lists this clonotype with a few counts. The chain couples TRBV20-1 to TRBJ2-1; D possibly corresponds to TRBD2 (6 bases). The CDR3 consists of 16 residues. Germline assignment: CDR1 DFQATT and CDR2 SNEGSKA (reference sequence). V gave up 0 bases and J gave up 0 bases, with 12 bases separating them. The CDR3, as DNA: TGCAGTGCTAGAGATTACCGGGGGAGCTCCTACAATGAGCAGTTCTTC. Amino acids: CSARDYRGSSYNEQFF.